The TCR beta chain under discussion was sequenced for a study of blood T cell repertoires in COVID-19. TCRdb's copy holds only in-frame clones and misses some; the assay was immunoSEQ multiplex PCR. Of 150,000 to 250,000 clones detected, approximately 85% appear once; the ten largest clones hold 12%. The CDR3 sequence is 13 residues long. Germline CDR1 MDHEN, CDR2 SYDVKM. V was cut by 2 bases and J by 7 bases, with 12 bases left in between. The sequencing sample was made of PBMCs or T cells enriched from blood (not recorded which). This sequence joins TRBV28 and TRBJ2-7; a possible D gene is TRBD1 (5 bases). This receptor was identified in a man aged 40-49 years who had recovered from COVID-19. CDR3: CASSLVPGQEQYF. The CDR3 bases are TGTGCCAGCAGTTTAGTCCCAGGGCAGGAGCAGTACTTC.